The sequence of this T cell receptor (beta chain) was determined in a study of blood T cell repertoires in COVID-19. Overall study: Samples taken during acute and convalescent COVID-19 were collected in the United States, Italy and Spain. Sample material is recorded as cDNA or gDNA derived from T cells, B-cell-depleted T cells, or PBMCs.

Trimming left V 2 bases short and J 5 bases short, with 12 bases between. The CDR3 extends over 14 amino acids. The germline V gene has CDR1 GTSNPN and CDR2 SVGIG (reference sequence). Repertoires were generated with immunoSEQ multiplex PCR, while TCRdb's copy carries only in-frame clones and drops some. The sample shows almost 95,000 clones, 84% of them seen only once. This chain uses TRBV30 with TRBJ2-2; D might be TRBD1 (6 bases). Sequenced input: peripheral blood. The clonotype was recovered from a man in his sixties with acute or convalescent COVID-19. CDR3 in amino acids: CAWSQGITTGELFF. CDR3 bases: TGTGCCTGGAGTCAGGGGATAACGACCGGGGAGCTGTTTTTT.